Presented here are 13 T cell receptor beta chains from one specimen sequenced in a study of blood T cell repertoires in COVID-19. Repertoires were generated with immunoSEQ multiplex PCR, while TCRdb's copy carries only in-frame clones and drops some. Of roughly 180,000 clones listed, 84% were seen once; the top ten hold about 6.4%. Material: peripheral blood. Source of these receptors: a human donor in a cohort sampled during active COVID-19.

The rearrangement links TRBV4-2 to TRBJ1-6; D is perhaps TRBD1 (5 bases). CDR1 is LGHNA, CDR2 YNFKEQ, per germline. V gave up 0 bases and J gave up 6 bases, with 6 bases separating them. This CDR3 has 14 residues. CDR3 region: CASSQDRVNSPLHF. CDR3 nucleotide sequence: TGTGCCAGCAGCCAAGACAGGGTTAATTCACCCCTCCACTTT.

The chain employs TRBV3-1 (or the pseudogene TRBV3-2) and TRBJ2-5; 8 nucleotides align to TRBD2. The length of the CDR3 is 17 residues. Germline assignment: CDR1 LGHDT and CDR2 YNNKEL (reference sequence). The J segment lost 2 bases and the V segment lost 2 bases, leaving 10 bases of the junction unmatched. This CDR3 is CASSQWIGGGRQETQYF. In nucleotides, the CDR3 is TGTGCCAGCAGCCAATGGATTGGCGGGGGGCGACAAGAGACCCAGTACTTC.

J is TRBJ2-7 and V is TRBV21-1; TRBD1, the table's D call, lacks a check against the DNA. TRBV21-1 is classified as a pseudogene. CDR3 length equals 18 residues. CDR3 nucleotides: TGTGCCAGCAGCAAAGAAAGCTTTTTTTACCAGGGTTTCTACGAGCAGTACTTC. It translates to CASSKESFFYQGFYEQYF.

The chain employs TRBV1 and TRBJ2-1; the D call in the table, TRBD2, was not verified against the DNA. TRBV1 is reported as a pseudogene. The CDR3 runs 17 residues. CDR3 nucleotides: TGCACCAGCAGCCCACCGGCGGGACTAGCTTATTCCAATGAGCAGTTCTTC. Translated: CTSSPPAGLAYSNEQFF.

V is TRBV4-2 and J is TRBJ2-7; D might be TRBD2 (6 bases). From germline, CDR1 is LGHNA and CDR2 YNFKEQ. The CDR3 is made up of 13 amino acids. The V end was cut by 4 bases, the J end by 1 base, with 8 bases between. CDR3 protein: CASSRGGSYEQYF. The CDR3 coding sequence is TGTGCCAGCAGCCGGGGAGGTTCCTACGAGCAGTACTTC.

The chain links TRBV5-6 to TRBJ2-3, with 11 bases lining up with TRBD1. The V segment lost 4 bases and the J segment 2 bases; nucleotides outside the gene matches: 9. The CDR3 sequence is 17 residues long. Germline CDR1 is SGHDT and CDR2 is YYEEEE. Here the CDR3 reads CASSEPGGQGDTDTQYF. Written as DNA, the CDR3 is TGTGCCAGCAGCGAACCAGGGGGACAGGGGGACACAGATACGCAGTATTTT.

The sample holds a few counts of this clone. The chain couples TRBV7-9 to TRBJ2-7; no definite D call. CDR1 is SEHNR, CDR2 FQNEAQ, per germline (reference sequence). The CDR3 has 12 residues. Trimming left V 1 base short and J 4 bases short, with 5 bases between. In nucleotides, the CDR3 is TGTGCCAGCAGCTTAGTCAGTTACGAGCAGTACTTC. This encodes CASSLVSYEQYF.

The chain couples TRBV7-8 to TRBJ2-7; TRBD2 matches at 9 bases. The CDR3 is 16 residues long. Germline values: CDR1 SGHVS, CDR2 FQNEAQ. The V gene end was trimmed by 5 bases and the J gene end by 0 bases; junction bases not matched to a gene: 8. CDR3 nucleotide sequence: TGTGCCAGCAGCGCACGCGGGGGGGAGAGCTCCTACGAGCAGTACTTC. Protein sequence: CASSARGGESSYEQYF.

The chain has TRBV5-6 and TRBJ2-7; D uncertain. The CDR3 spans 13 residues. V dropped 6 bases and J dropped 4 bases, with 14 bases sitting between them. Germline V lookup: CDR1 SGHDT, CDR2 YYEEEE. The CDR3 region has the DNA TGTGCCAGCACCCTAGGCGGCTCTTACGAGCAGTACTTC. It yields the protein CASTLGGSYEQYF.

About this clone: The same CDR3 also results from other DNA sequences found in this sample. The genes are TRBV3-1 (or the pseudogene TRBV3-2) and TRBJ2-5; no clear D. This CDR3 region has 11 residues. Germline CDR1 is LGHDT and CDR2 is YNNKEL (reference sequence). The V gene lost 5 bases and the J gene lost 2 bases, with 3 bases spanning the gap. The CDR3 bases are TGTGCCAGCAGCTTACAAGAGACCCAGTACTTC. Translated, it gives CASSLQETQYF.

The chain is built from TRBV5-1 and TRBJ2-7, with a tentative D call TRBD1 (6 bases). This CDR3 region has 16 residues. Germline-derived CDR1 and CDR2 are SGHRS and YFSETQ. The V gene lost 1 base and the J gene lost 1 base, with 15 bases spanning the gap. This chain's CDR3 is CASSLFQGSRSYEQYF. In DNA form, the CDR3 reads TGCGCCAGCAGCTTGTTCCAGGGGTCAAGATCCTACGAGCAGTACTTC.

This clone came up a few times. The rearrangement joins TRBV21-1 to TRBJ1-5. TRBV21-1 is a documented pseudogene. The CDR3 sequence is 12 residues long. Here the CDR3 reads CASRFCNQPQHF. CDR3 bases: TGTGCCAGCAGGTTCTGCAATCAGCCCCAGCATTTT.

The chain couples TRBV14 to TRBJ2-7; 8 nucleotides line up with TRBD2. The CDR3 is 15 residues long. V shed 0 bases and J 4 bases; nucleotides not matched to a gene: 5. The germline V gene encodes CDR1 SGHDN and CDR2 FVKESK. CDR3 nucleotide sequence: TGTGCCAGCAGCCAAGATCGGGCTAGCGGGTACGAGCAGTACTTC. Protein product: CASSQDRASGYEQYF.